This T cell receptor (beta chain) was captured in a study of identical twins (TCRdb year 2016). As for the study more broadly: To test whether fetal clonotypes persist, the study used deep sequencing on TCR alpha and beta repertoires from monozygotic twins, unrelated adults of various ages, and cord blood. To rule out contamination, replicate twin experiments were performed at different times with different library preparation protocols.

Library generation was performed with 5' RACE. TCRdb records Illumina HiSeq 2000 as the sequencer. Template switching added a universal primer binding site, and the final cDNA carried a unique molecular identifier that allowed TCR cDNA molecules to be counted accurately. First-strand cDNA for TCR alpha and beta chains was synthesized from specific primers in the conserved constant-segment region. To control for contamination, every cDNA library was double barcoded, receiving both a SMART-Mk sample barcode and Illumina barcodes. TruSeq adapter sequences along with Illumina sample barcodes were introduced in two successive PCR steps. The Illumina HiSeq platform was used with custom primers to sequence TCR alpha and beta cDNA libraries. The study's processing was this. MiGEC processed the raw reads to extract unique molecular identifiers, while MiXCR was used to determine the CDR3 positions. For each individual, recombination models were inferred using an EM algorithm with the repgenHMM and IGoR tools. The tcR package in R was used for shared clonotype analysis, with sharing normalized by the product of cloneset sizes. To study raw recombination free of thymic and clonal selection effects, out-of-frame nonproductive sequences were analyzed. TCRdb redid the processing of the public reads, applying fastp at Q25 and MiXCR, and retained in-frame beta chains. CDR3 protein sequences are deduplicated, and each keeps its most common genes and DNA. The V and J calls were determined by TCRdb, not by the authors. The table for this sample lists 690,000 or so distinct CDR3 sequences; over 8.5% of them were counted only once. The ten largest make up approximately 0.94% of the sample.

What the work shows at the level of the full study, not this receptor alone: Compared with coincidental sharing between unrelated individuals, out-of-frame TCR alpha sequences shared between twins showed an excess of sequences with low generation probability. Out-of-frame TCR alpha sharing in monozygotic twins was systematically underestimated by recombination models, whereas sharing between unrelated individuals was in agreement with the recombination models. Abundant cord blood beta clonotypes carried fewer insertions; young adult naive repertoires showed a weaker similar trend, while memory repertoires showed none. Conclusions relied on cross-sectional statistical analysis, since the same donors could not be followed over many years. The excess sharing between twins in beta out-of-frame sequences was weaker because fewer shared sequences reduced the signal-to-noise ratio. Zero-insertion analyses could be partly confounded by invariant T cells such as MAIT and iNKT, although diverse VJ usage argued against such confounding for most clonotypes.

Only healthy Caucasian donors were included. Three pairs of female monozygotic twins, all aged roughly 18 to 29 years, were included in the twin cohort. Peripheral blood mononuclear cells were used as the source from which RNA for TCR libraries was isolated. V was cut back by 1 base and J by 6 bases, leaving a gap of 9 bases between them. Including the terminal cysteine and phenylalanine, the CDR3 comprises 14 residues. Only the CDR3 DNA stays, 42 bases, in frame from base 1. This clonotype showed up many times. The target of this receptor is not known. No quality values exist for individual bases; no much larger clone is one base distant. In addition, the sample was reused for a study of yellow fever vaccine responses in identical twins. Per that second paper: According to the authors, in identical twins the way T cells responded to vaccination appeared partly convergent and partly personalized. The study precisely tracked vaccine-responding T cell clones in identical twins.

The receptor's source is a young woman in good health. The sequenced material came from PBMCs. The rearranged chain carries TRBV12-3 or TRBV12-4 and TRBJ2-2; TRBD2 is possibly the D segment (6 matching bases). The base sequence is TGTGCCAGCAGTTTAGTCGGGAGACCCGGGGAGCTGTTTTTT. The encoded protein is CASSLVGRPGELFF.